Listed below are T cell receptor beta chains from one sample, sequenced in a study of blood T cell repertoires in COVID-19. Some clones are missing from TCRdb's copy, which holds only in-frame ones; the method was immunoSEQ multiplex PCR. The table has approximately 260,000 clones, about 90% seen once. The material sequenced was peripheral blood. The receptors were gathered from a woman aged 65 to 85 with COVID-19, enrolled during active disease. CDR3s include the opening cysteine and the closing phenylalanine or tryptophan. The D gene is left open where the match is weak. Not all rows give a size; the values are once, few, many and, for expanded clones, a class.

-,TRBV7-2,TRBJ1-4,-,TGTGCCAGCAGCTTAGCGACTTATGCCAGGGGCGGTAATGAAAAACTGTTTTTT,CASSLATYARGGNEKLFF
-,TRBV11-3,TRBJ1-4,TRBD1,TGTGCCACCCAGACAGGGGGCGACGATAATGAAAAACTGTTTTTT,CATQTGGDDNEKLFF
once,TRBV4-2,TRBJ2-7,TRBD2,TGTGCCAGCAGCCAGGGAACTAGCGGGAGCTCCTACGAGCAGTACTTC,CASSQGTSGSSYEQYF
-,TRBV7-3,TRBJ1-1,-,TGTGCCAGCAGCGTCGACAGTAACACTGAAGCTTTCTTT,CASSVDSNTEAFF
once,TRBV19,TRBJ1-3,TRBD1,TGTGCCAGCGTCAAACCGGGACAGAACTCTGGAAACACCATATATTTT,CASVKPGQNSGNTIYF
-,TRBV25-1,TRBJ1-2,-,TGTGCCAGCAGAGAACAGGGATTTAACTATGGCTACACCTTC,CASREQGFNYGYTF
-,TRBV19,TRBJ2-2,TRBD2,TGTGCCAGTAGTATAGACCTTGGGACTAGCGCCAACACCGGGGAGCTGTTTTTT,CASSIDLGTSANTGELFF
-,TRBV29-1,TRBJ2-5,-,TGCAGCGTTGAAGATGCCAGGGAGGACGAGACCCAGTACTTC,CSVEDAREDETQYF
-,TRBV6-5,TRBJ2-7,TRBD2,TGTGCCAGCAGCAGAGCGGGGGCGCGCGGCGAGCAGTACTTC,CASSRAGARGEQYF
once,TRBV2,TRBJ1-2,-,TGTGCCAGCAGTGAGGACAGAAGCTATGGCTACACCTTC,CASSEDRSYGYTF
-,TRBV30,TRBJ1-5,-,TGTGCCTGGAGTGTACGCGGGGGAGGCGTGGATTCTCAGCCCCAGCATTTT,CAWSVRGGGVDSQPQHF
few,TRBV29-1,TRBJ2-7,TRBD1,TGCAGCGTTGCTGACAGGGCTTCCGAGCAGTACTTC,CSVADRASEQYF
-,TRBV18,TRBJ2-7,-,TGTGCCAGCTCACCACGGGACACCACCTACGAGCAGTACTTC,CASSPRDTTYEQYF
once,TRBV9,TRBJ2-5,-,TGTGCCAGCAGTTCCTTAGAGACCCAGTACTTC,CASSSLETQYF
once,TRBV19,TRBJ2-7,TRBD2,TGTGCCAGTAGTTTGTGGCGGGAGCATGACGAGCAGTACTTC,CASSLWREHDEQYF
once,TRBV28,TRBJ2-6,TRBD2,TGTGCCAGCAGTCCCTCCCTAGCGGGATTGTTTGGGGCCAACGTCCTGACTTTC,CASSPSLAGLFGANVLTF
once,TRBV28,TRBJ2-3,TRBD2,TGTGCCAGCAGTTTAGTGGGGGGGGGTACAGATACGCAGTATTTT,CASSLVGGGTDTQYF
-,TRBV5-4,TRBJ1-2,-,TGTGCCAGCAGCCTATATACCGGGGTAGTGGGCTACACCTTC,CASSLYTGVVGYTF
-,TRBV7-9,TRBJ2-1,TRBD2,TGTGCCAGCAGCTTAGGAAGAGGACTAGCGGGTTCCAATGAGCAGTTCTTC,CASSLGRGLAGSNEQFF
-,TRBV6-6,TRBJ1-4,TRBD1,TGTGCCAGCAGCCGACAGGGGGCGTCTAATGAAAAACTGTTTTTT,CASSRQGASNEKLFF
few,TRBV12-3/TRBV12-4,TRBJ2-7,TRBD1,TGTGCCAGCAGTCGGACAGGAGGTCTGGAGCAGTACTTC,CASSRTGGLEQYF
-,TRBV28,TRBJ1-1,-,TGTGCCAGCACGCCGCCGGTGAACACTGAAGCTTTCTTT,CASTPPVNTEAFF
-,TRBV5-6,TRBJ2-3,-,TGTGCCAGCAGCTTGGGTCAAGATACGCAGTATTTT,CASSLGQDTQYF
-,TRBV25-1,TRBJ1-4,TRBD1,TGTGCCAGCAGTGAACCCGCAGGGGGCAGTGAAAAACTGTTTTTT,CASSEPAGGSEKLFF
-,TRBV19,TRBJ2-7,TRBD1,TGTGCCAGTAGTATTGGACAGGGCCCCACCTACGAGCAGTACTTC,CASSIGQGPTYEQYF
-,TRBV4-1,TRBJ2-7,TRBD2,TGCGCCAGCAGCCAACGATTGACAGGACAACTAGCGGGAGGCCGGGAGCAGTACTTC,CASSQRLTGQLAGGREQYF
-,TRBV7-3,TRBJ2-3,TRBD2,TGTGCCAGCAGCTTTATAGCGGGAGGACTGGATACGCAGTATTTT,CASSFIAGGLDTQYF
many,TRBV12-3/TRBV12-4,TRBJ1-3,-,TGTGCCAGCAATCCCGGGTTTGGAAACACCATATATTTT,CASNPGFGNTIYF
-,TRBV5-6,TRBJ1-5,-,TGTGCCAGCAGCCGACAGATCTATAGCAATCAGCCCCAGCATTTT,CASSRQIYSNQPQHF
-,TRBV6-6,TRBJ2-1,TRBD1,TGTGCCAGCAGTAATTTCTCGGGACAGATATACAATGAGCAGTTCTTC,CASSNFSGQIYNEQFF
-,TRBV24-1,TRBJ2-7,-,TGTGCCACCAGTGCGAGGGAGAATACCTACGAGCAGTACTTC,CATSARENTYEQYF
once,TRBV5-1,TRBJ2-4,TRBD1,TGCGCCAGCAGCTCGGGACAGGGCGGAAACATTCAGTACTTC,CASSSGQGGNIQYF
-,TRBV15,TRBJ1-3,TRBD1,TGTGCCACCAGCGCGAGGACAGGGGCGTCCGGAAACACCATATATTTT,CATSARTGASGNTIYF
-,TRBV19,TRBJ1-5,-,TGTGCCAGTAATCTCAGGTATAGCAATCAGCCCCAGCATTTT,CASNLRYSNQPQHF
-,TRBV24-1,TRBJ2-7,TRBD1,TGTGCCACCAGTGATTCGGACAGGGGGTACGAGCAGTACTTC,CATSDSDRGYEQYF
-,TRBV5-1,TRBJ1-1,TRBD1,TGCGCCAGCAGCGGCAGAGGGACAGGGGACTCGAACACTGAAGCTTTCTTT,CASSGRGTGDSNTEAFF
-,TRBV7-2,TRBJ2-7,TRBD2,TGTGCCAGCAGCCCTATGGGACTAGCGGTCCACGAGCAGTACTTC,CASSPMGLAVHEQYF
-,TRBV28,TRBJ2-7,-,TGTGCCAGCGCGTTGCCTAGGAGCTCCTACGAGCAGTACTTC,CASALPRSSYEQYF
-,TRBV5-1,TRBJ2-1,-,TGCGCCAGCAGGCCCACTTTTTTGCGGGGAGAAATCCCCTACAATGAGCAGTTCTTC,CASRPTFLRGEIPYNEQFF
-,TRBV27,TRBJ2-7,TRBD2,TGTGCCAGCAGTACCACTAGCGGAGGGGTCTACGAGCAGTACTTC,CASSTTSGGVYEQYF
-,TRBV27,TRBJ1-6,TRBD1,TGTGCCAGCAGTTGGGACAGCCATAATTCACCCCTCCACTTT,CASSWDSHNSPLHF
-,TRBV7-9,TRBJ1-2,-,TGTGCCAGTAAGCCGGACACAGACTATGGCTACACCTTC,CASKPDTDYGYTF